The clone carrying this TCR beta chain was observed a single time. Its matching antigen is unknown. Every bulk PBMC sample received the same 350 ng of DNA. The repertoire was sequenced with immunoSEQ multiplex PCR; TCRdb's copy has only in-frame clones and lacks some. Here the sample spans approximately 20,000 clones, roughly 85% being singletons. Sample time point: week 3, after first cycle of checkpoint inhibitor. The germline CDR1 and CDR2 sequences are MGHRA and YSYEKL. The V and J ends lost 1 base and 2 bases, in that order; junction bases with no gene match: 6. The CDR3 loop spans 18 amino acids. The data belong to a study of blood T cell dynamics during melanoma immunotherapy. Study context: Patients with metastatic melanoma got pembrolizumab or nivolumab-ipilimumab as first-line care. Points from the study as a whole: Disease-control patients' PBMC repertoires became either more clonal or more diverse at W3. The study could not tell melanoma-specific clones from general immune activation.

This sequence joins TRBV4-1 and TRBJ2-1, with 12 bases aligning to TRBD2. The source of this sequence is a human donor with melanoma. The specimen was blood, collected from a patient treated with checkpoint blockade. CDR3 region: CASSQVLAGGQAYNEQFF. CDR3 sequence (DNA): TGCGCCAGCAGCCAAGTACTAGCGGGAGGCCAGGCCTACAATGAGCAGTTCTTC.